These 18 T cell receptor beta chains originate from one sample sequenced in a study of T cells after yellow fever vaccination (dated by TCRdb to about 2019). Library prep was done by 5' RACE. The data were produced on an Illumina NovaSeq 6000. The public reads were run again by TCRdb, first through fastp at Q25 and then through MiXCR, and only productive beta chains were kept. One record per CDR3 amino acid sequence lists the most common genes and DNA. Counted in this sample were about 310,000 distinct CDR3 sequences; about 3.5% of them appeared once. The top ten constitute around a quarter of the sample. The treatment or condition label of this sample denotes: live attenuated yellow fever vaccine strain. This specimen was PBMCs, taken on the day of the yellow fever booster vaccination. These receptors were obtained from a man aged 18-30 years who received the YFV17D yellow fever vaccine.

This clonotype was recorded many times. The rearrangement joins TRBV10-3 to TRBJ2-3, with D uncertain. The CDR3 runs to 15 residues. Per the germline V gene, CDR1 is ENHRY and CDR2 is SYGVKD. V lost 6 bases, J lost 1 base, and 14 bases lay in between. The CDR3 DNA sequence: TGTGCCATCAGGGATTCAACCCCTGGCACAGATACGCAGTATTTT. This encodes CAIRDSTPGTDTQYF.

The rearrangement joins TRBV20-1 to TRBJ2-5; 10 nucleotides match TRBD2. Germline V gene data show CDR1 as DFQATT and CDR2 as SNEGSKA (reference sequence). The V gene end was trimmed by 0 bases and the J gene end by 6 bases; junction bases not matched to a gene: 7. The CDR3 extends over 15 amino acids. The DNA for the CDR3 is TGCAGTGCTAGAGATTTCAGGACTAGCGGAAAGACCCAGTACTTC. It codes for CSARDFRTSGKTQYF.

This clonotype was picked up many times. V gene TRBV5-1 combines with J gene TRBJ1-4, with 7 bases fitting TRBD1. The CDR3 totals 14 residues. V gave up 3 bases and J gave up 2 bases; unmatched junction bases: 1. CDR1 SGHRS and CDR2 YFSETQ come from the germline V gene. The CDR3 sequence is CASSSGQTNEKLFF. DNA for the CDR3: TGCGCCAGCAGCTCGGGACAGACTAATGAAAAACTGTTTTTT.

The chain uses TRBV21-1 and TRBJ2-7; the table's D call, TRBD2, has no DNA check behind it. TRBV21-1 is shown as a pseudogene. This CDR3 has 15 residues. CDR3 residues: CASSGRGRVVYEQYV. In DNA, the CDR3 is TGTGCCAGCAGCGGCCGCGGCAGGGTCGTCTACGAGCAGTACGTC.

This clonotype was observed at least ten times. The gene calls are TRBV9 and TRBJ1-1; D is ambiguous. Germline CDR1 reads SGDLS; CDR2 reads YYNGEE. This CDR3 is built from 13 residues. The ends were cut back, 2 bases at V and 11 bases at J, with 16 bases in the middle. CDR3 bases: TGTGCCAGCAGCGTTTCGATGGGAGGGCTCGCTTTCTTT. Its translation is CASSVSMGGLAFF.

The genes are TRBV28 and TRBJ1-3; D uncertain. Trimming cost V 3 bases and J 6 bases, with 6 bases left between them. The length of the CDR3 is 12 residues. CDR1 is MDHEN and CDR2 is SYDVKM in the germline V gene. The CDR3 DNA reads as TGTGCCAGCAGTTTCAGCCCAAACACCATATATTTT. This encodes CASSFSPNTIYF.

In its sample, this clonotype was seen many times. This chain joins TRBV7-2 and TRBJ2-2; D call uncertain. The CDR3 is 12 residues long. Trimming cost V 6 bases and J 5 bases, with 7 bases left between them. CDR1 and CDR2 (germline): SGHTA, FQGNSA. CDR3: CASRSATGELFF. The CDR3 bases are TGTGCCAGCAGATCAGCAACCGGGGAGCTGTTTTTT.

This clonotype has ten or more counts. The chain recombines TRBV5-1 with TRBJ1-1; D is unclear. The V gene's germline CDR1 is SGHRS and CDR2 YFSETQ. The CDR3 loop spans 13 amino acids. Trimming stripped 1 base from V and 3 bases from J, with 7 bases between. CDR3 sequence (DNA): TGCGCCAGCAGCTTGATGGGAGACACTGAAGCTTTCTTT. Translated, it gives CASSLMGDTEAFF.

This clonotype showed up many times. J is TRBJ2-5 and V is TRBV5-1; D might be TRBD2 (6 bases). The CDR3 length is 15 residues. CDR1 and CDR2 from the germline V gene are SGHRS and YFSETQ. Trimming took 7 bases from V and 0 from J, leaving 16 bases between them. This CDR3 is CASSPGLRYQETQYF. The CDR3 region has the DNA TGCGCCAGCTCCCCGGGACTGCGGTACCAAGAGACCCAGTACTTC.

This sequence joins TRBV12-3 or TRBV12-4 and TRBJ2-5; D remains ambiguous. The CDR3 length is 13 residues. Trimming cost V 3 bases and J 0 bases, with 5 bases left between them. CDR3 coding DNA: TGTGCCAGCAGTTTTACAGACCAAGAGACCCAGTACTTC. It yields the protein CASSFTDQETQYF.

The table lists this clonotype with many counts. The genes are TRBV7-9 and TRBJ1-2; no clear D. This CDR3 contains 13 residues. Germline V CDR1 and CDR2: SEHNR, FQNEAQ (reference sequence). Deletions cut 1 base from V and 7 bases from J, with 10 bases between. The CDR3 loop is CASSLDGLSGYTF. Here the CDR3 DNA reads TGTGCCAGCAGCTTAGATGGCCTCTCTGGCTACACCTTC.

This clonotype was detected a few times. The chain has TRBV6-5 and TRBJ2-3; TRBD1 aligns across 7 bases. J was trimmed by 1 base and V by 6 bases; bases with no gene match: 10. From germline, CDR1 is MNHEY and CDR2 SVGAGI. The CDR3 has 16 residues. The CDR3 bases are TGTGCCAGCAGCCTCAATACAGGGGCCCGCACAGATACGCAGTATTTT. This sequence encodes CASSLNTGARTDTQYF.

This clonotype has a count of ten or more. In DNA form, the CDR3 reads TGTGCCAGCAGCCAAGAGAACAGGGGAAACGAGCAGTACTTC. Residues: CASSQENRGNEQYF. The chain has TRBV4-2 and TRBJ2-7, with TRBD1 matching over 7 bases. The junction had 4 bases not matched to a gene; V was cut back by 0 bases and J by 5 bases. Per the germline V gene, CDR1 is LGHNA and CDR2 is YNFKEQ. The CDR3 covers 14 residues.

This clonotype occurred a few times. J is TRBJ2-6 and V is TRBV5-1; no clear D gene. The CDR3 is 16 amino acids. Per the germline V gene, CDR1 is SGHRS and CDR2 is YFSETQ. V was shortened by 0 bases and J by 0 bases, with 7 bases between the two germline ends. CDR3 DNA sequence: TGCGCCAGCAGCTTGGCCGGGTCCTCTGGGGCCAACGTCCTGACTTTC. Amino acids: CASSLAGSSGANVLTF.

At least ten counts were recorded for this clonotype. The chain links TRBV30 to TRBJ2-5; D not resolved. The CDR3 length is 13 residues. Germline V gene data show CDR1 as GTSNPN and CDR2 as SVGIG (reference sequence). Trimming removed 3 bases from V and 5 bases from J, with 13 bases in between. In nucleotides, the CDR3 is TGTGCCTGGAGAGTTTTTGCCTATGAGACCCAGTACTTC. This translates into CAWRVFAYETQYF.

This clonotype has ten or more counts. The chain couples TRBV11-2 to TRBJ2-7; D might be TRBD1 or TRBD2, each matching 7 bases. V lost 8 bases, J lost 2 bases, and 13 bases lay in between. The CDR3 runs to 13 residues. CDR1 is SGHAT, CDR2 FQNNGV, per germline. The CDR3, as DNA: TGTGCCAGCTCAGGGGGGGGAACCTACGAGCAGTACGTC. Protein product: CASSGGGTYEQYV.

The CDR3 region has the DNA TGTGCCAGCAGCTTAGAGCCAGTCGGGGGCTACACCTTC. Residues: CASSLEPVGGYTF. The rearrangement uses TRBV7-3 and TRBJ1-2; no reliable D call. Germline CDR1 is SGHTA and CDR2 is FQGTGA. The length of the CDR3 is 13 residues. V gave up 2 bases and J gave up 8 bases, with 12 bases separating them.

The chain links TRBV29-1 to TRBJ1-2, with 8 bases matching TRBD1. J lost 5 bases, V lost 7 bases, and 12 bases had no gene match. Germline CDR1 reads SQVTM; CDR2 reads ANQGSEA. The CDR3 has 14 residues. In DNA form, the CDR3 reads TGCAGCGCCGGAAACCGGGACAGGACTTATGGCTACACCTTC. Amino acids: CSAGNRDRTYGYTF.